This TCR beta chain was recorded in a study of T cells after yellow fever vaccination. This clonotype appeared a few times. Its antigen remains unidentified. Whole-study findings and limits: FACS-sorted repertoires might harbor abundant contaminating clonotypes from the bulk population. Primary-vaccination clones mostly resurfaced post-booster (nearly 97% CD4, roughly 90% CD8).

The CDR3 is made up of 16 amino acids. Trimming at V came to 5 bases and at J to 1 base, leaving 10 bases not matched to a gene. Via MiXCR, TCRdb re-called the 5' RACE reads, giving one row per CDR3 protein. Of around 400,000 distinct CDR3 sequences listed, around 10% are singletons. The sequenced sample was PBMCs, obtained on the day of the first yellow fever vaccination. V and J are TRBV12-3 or TRBV12-4 and TRBJ1-1; 7 bases agree with TRBD1. This TCR derives from a man aged 18 to 35 who received the YFV17D yellow fever vaccine. The CDR3 nucleotides are TGTGCCAGCAGTCCCCGAGGGGGCGCCGGGAACACTGAAGCTTTCTTT. It codes for CASSPRGGAGNTEAFF.